These T cell receptor beta chains were read from a single sample in a study of cytomegalovirus exposure and HLA in healthy donors. Sequenced by immunoSEQ multiplex PCR; TCRdb stores in-frame clones only, minus some. This table holds 210,000 or so clones, approximately 88% found once. Specimen: PBMCs. These receptors all stem from a boy aged 2 to 10 in good health and CMV-seronegative. Both conserved end residues are part of each CDR3. A D gene is named only where the DNA matches it firmly. Clone size, where shown, is once, few, many, or a class for clones that have expanded.

DNA: TGTGCCAGCAGCTCCGCAACTAGCCCCTACGAGCAGTACTTC; CDR3: CASSSATSPYEQYF; size: few; V: TRBV6-1; J: TRBJ2-7; D: -
DNA: TGTGCCAGCAGCTCCGGGACAGGCACTGAAGCTTTCTTT; CDR3: CASSSGTGTEAFF; size: few; V: TRBV5-8; J: TRBJ1-1; D: TRBD1
DNA: TGTGCCAGCAGCTTCGGGGGACAAGAGACCCAGTACTTC; CDR3: CASSFGGQETQYF; size: -; V: TRBV5-6; J: TRBJ2-5; D: -
DNA: TGTGCCGCGGGACAGGAAAGCCTCTATGGCTACACCTTC; CDR3: CAAGQESLYGYTF; size: -; V: TRBV2; J: TRBJ1-2; D: TRBD1
DNA: TGCAGCGTTGAGGAGGCAGATAACTATGGCTACACCTTC; CDR3: CSVEEADNYGYTF; size: -; V: TRBV29-1; J: TRBJ1-2; D: -
DNA: TGTGCCAGCAGCCCGGCGGGGGACACTGAAGCTTTCTTT; CDR3: CASSPAGDTEAFF; size: -; V: TRBV7-9; J: TRBJ1-1; D: -
DNA: TGTGCCAGCAGTTCGGACAGGAGGGGCTACACCTTC; CDR3: CASSSDRRGYTF; size: -; V: TRBV27; J: TRBJ1-2; D: TRBD1
DNA: TGCGCCAGCAGACGCGGGGAACTAAGAGAGCAGTTCTTC; CDR3: CASRRGELREQFF; size: -; V: TRBV10-2; J: TRBJ2-1; D: -
DNA: TGTGCCAGTAGTATTATGTCGAACACTGAAGCTTTCTTT; CDR3: CASSIMSNTEAFF; size: -; V: TRBV19; J: TRBJ1-1; D: -
DNA: TGCAGCGTTGAAGAAAACGGCGGGAGGAGGTACAATGAGCAGTTCTTC; CDR3: CSVEENGGRRYNEQFF; size: -; V: TRBV29-1; J: TRBJ2-1; D: TRBD2
DNA: TGTGCCAGCAGACCAGTCCAGGGAACTAATGAAAAACTGTTTTTT; CDR3: CASRPVQGTNEKLFF; size: -; V: TRBV7-9; J: TRBJ1-4; D: -
DNA: TGCGCCAGCAGCCAAGCGGGAGGGCCGTCAGATACGCAGTATTTT; CDR3: CASSQAGGPSDTQYF; size: -; V: TRBV4-1; J: TRBJ2-3; D: TRBD2
DNA: TGCAGTGCCCAGATGGGAGAAGGCTACACCTTC; CDR3: CSAQMGEGYTF; size: -; V: TRBV20-1; J: TRBJ1-2; D: -
DNA: TGCAGCGTTGTTGGGGGGGACTCCTACGAGCAGTACTTC; CDR3: CSVVGGDSYEQYF; size: -; V: TRBV29-1; J: TRBJ2-7; D: TRBD2
DNA: TGCGCCAGCAGCCCTCAGGGGGCGGGAGTAGGAGATACGCAGTATTTT; CDR3: CASSPQGAGVGDTQYF; size: -; V: TRBV5-1; J: TRBJ2-3; D: -
DNA: TGTGCCAGCACCCCAGAGGGACAGGGGAGCTACGAGCAGTACTTC; CDR3: CASTPEGQGSYEQYF; size: few; V: TRBV6-6; J: TRBJ2-7; D: TRBD1
DNA: TGTGCCAGCAGCCAAGATTTAGGACTGAGCCTAAGCACCATATATTTT; CDR3: CASSQDLGLSLSTIYF; size: -; V: TRBV4-2; J: TRBJ1-3; D: -
DNA: TGTGCCAGCAGTGCATGGACAGGGGGCGGCGAGCAGTACTTC; CDR3: CASSAWTGGGEQYF; size: once; V: TRBV6-5; J: TRBJ2-7; D: TRBD1
DNA: TGCGCCAGCAGCCCTGAGGGACAGGGTTTGTACAATGAGCAGTTCTTC; CDR3: CASSPEGQGLYNEQFF; size: once; V: TRBV5-1; J: TRBJ2-1; D: TRBD1
DNA: TGTGCCAGCTCACCGACAGGAGGTGGGGAGCTGTTTTTT; CDR3: CASSPTGGGELFF; size: few; V: TRBV18; J: TRBJ2-2; D: -
DNA: TGCGCCAGCAGCCAAGCAGGGGTGGGCTATGGCTACACCTTC; CDR3: CASSQAGVGYGYTF; size: -; V: TRBV4-1; J: TRBJ1-2; D: -
DNA: TGTGCCAGCAGTCTTAGCGGTGAGGAGCTGTTTTTT; CDR3: CASSLSGEELFF; size: -; V: TRBV2; J: TRBJ2-2; D: -
DNA: TGTGCCAGCAGCTTAGGGCCTACTAGCGGCCTCTACGAGCAGTACTTC; CDR3: CASSLGPTSGLYEQYF; size: once; V: TRBV7-9; J: TRBJ2-7; D: TRBD2
DNA: TGTGCCAGCAGTGAAGCGGGCACTAACACTGAAGCTTTCTTT; CDR3: CASSEAGTNTEAFF; size: -; V: TRBV6-1; J: TRBJ1-1; D: -
DNA: TGTGCCAGCAGCTTAGTGGGCGGGGTGTCCTACGAGCAGTACTTC; CDR3: CASSLVGGVSYEQYF; size: -; V: TRBV11-2; J: TRBJ2-7; D: -
DNA: TGTGCCACCTCGCCGGGAGAGGCCTACGAGCAGTACTTC; CDR3: CATSPGEAYEQYF; size: -; V: TRBV27; J: TRBJ2-7; D: -
DNA: TGTGCCAACTCCGACGGGAGAGTGAATGAGCAGTTCTTC; CDR3: CANSDGRVNEQFF; size: -; V: TRBV2; J: TRBJ2-1; D: -
DNA: TGTGCCAGCAGTGAAGGTCGAAAGGGGACAGCTAAAGCTTTCTTT; CDR3: CASSEGRKGTAKAFF; size: -; V: TRBV2; J: TRBJ1-1; D: TRBD1